One sample yielded the 29 T cell receptor beta chains listed below, sequenced in a study of neurological immune-mediated disorders. From the 5' RACE reads, TCRdb called clonotypes with MiXCR, one entry per CDR3 protein. The data contain about 46,000 distinct CDR3 sequences, roughly 2% of them singletons. The specimen was PBMCs. Every receptor here comes from a woman aged 40 to 55 with multiple sclerosis.

In its sample, this clonotype was seen many times. This chain links TRBV10-2 with TRBJ2-3, with D tentatively TRBD1 (5 bases). Per the germline V gene, CDR1 is WSHSY and CDR2 is SAAADI. Trimming left V 3 bases short and J 1 base short, with 14 bases between. The CDR3 has 16 residues. The CDR3 DNA follows: TGCGCCAGCAGTGACCTAGGGGCCCCAGGCACAGATACGCAGTATTTT. Its translation: CASSDLGAPGTDTQYF.

In its sample, this clonotype was seen many times. The rearrangement uses TRBV5-1 and TRBJ2-3; 13 bases align to TRBD2. The CDR3 consists of 16 residues. The V gene end was trimmed by 4 bases and the J gene end by 1 base; junction bases not matched to a gene: 3. Germline V CDR1 and CDR2: SGHRS, YFSETQ. The CDR3 region has the DNA TGCGCCAGCAGCGGAGGGACTAGCGGGGGCACAGATACGCAGTATTTT. It codes for CASSGGTSGGTDTQYF.

At least ten counts were recorded for this clonotype. The V and J genes are TRBV7-2 and TRBJ1-2; D gene uncertain. CDR3 length: 12 amino acids. From germline, CDR1 is SGHTA and CDR2 FQGNSA. Trimming took off 5 bases at V and 2 bases at J, with 6 bases between the two ends. CDR3 DNA: TGTGCCAGCAGCCCTCAGAACTATGGCTACACCTTC. Translation: CASSPQNYGYTF.

Many counts were recorded for this clonotype. J is TRBJ2-3 and V is TRBV12-3 or TRBV12-4; D gene uncertain. The CDR3 extends over 10 amino acids. Trimming pared 6 bases from V and 2 bases from J, leaving 0 bases between. The CDR3 protein is CASSTDTQYF. The CDR3 region has the DNA TGTGCCAGCAGCACAGATACGCAGTATTTT.

This clonotype was observed many times. The chain joins TRBV5-1 to TRBJ1-4; no definite D call. The V end was cut by 2 bases, the J end by 7 bases, with 15 bases between. The CDR3 covers 15 residues. The germline V gene has CDR1 SGHRS and CDR2 YFSETQ. In DNA form, the CDR3 reads TGCGCCAGCAGCTTCAATCCGGCCAGAGGTGAAAAACTGTTTTTT. Its translation: CASSFNPARGEKLFF.

This clonotype showed up many times. The DNA for the CDR3 is TGCGCCAGCAGCCAAGGACAGGCCCCGACCGGGGAGCTGTTTTTT. It is translated as CASSQGQAPTGELFF. The chain uses TRBV4-1 and TRBJ2-2; D perhaps matches TRBD1 (6 bases). Germline loops: CDR1 MGHRA, CDR2 YSYEKL. This CDR3 is built from 15 residues. The ends were cut back, 1 base at V and 5 bases at J, with 11 bases in the middle.

This clonotype has ten or more counts. V usage is TRBV6-5 and J usage is TRBJ1-2; D is undetermined. The V end was cut by 6 bases, the J end by 5 bases, with 16 bases between. CDR1 and CDR2 from the germline V gene are MNHEY and SVGAGI. CDR3 length equals 14 residues. The DNA of the CDR3 is TGTGCCAGCAGATCGGGCCGACTGCTGTATGGCTACACCTTC. It encodes CASRSGRLLYGYTF.

At least ten counts were recorded for this clonotype. This sequence joins TRBV11-2 and TRBJ2-3, with 10 bases aligning to TRBD2. V shed 0 bases and J 6 bases; nucleotides not matched to a gene: 9. The germline CDR1 and CDR2 sequences are SGHAT and FQNNGV. The CDR3 contains 17 residues. CDR3 sequence (DNA): TGTGCCAGCAGCTTAGAGGCTAGCGGGGGAGGAAGGGATACGCAGTATTTT. Encoded protein: CASSLEASGGGRDTQYF.

This clonotype has ten or more counts. The rearrangement uses TRBV2 and TRBJ2-7; unclear D gene. The germline gives CDR1 SNHLY, CDR2 FYNNEI. Trimming took 5 bases from V and 3 from J, leaving 14 bases between them. This CDR3 comprises 14 residues. The CDR3 DNA is TGTGCCAGCAGTACCAGAAGCCCCGTCTACGAGCAGTACTTC. Translation gives CASSTRSPVYEQYF.

This clonotype occurred many times. The V gene is TRBV20-1, the J gene TRBJ1-4, with TRBD1 matching 8 bases. Germline CDR1 and CDR2: DFQATT and SNEGSKA (reference sequence). The CDR3 is 15 amino acids. The V segment lost 0 bases and the J segment 8 bases; nucleotides outside the gene matches: 8. This CDR3 is CSARDPGGTGEKLFF. DNA for the CDR3: TGCAGTGCTAGAGATCCAGGGGGGACAGGCGAAAAACTGTTTTTT.

Many counts were recorded for this clonotype. The rearrangement joins TRBV6-6 to TRBJ2-3, with D uncertain. From germline, CDR1 is MNHNY and CDR2 SVGAGI (reference sequence). The CDR3 runs to 14 residues. Deletions cut 2 bases from V and 1 base from J, with 7 bases between. DNA of the CDR3: TGTGCCAGCAGTTACGTCCTCCGCACAGATACGCAGTATTTT. Translation: CASSYVLRTDTQYF.

This clonotype was seen many times. This CDR3 reads CSAGRGGGYEQYF. The CDR3 DNA reads as TGCAGTGCTGGGAGGGGAGGTGGGTACGAGCAGTACTTC. This chain uses TRBV20-1 with TRBJ2-7; the match to TRBD2 covers 7 bases. The CDR3 is 13 amino acids. In germline, CDR1 is DFQATT, CDR2 SNEGSKA (reference sequence). The ends lost 5 bases at V and 4 bases at J; junction bases unmatched: 8.

This clonotype was seen ten or more times. This chain links TRBV5-1 with TRBJ2-5; D tentatively fits TRBD1 or TRBD2 (5 bases each). CDR1 and CDR2 from the germline V gene are SGHRS and YFSETQ. The V and J ends lost 3 bases and 2 bases respectively, with 14 bases between them. CDR3 size: 15 residues. DNA for the CDR3: TGCGCCAGCAGCTCGCCGGGACGAGAACAAGAGACCCAGTACTTC. Its translation: CASSSPGREQETQYF. The full variable domain, completed using reference TRBV5-1 and TRBJ2-5, is KAGVTQTPRYLIKTRGQQVTLSCSPISGHRSVSWYQQTPGQGLQFLFEYFSETQRNKGNFPGRFSGRQFSNSRSEMNVSTLELGDSALYLCASSSPGREQETQYFGPGTRLLVL.

This clonotype was found many times. J is TRBJ2-1 and V is TRBV12-3 or TRBV12-4; TRBD1 aligns across 7 bases. The CDR3 loop spans 15 amino acids. Trimming cost V 7 bases and J 4 bases; bases outside gene matches: 10. For the CDR3, the DNA is TGTGCCAGCACCCAGGGGGACAGAGATTACAATGAGCAGTTCTTC. Translation: CASTQGDRDYNEQFF.

This clonotype was seen repeatedly, ten times or more. The V call is TRBV9, the J call TRBJ2-7; D is possibly TRBD1 or TRBD2 (5 bases each). Deletions cut 3 bases from V and 6 bases from J, with 16 bases between. This CDR3 region has 14 residues. CDR1 SGDLS and CDR2 YYNGEE come from the germline V gene. DNA of the CDR3: TGTGCCAGCAGCGCCTACGGGACGGTGGGCGAGCAGTACTTC. Protein sequence: CASSAYGTVGEQYF.

The chain has TRBV20-1 and TRBJ2-1; D remains unclear. The CDR3 loop spans 13 amino acids. Trimming took 0 bases from V and 2 from J, leaving 5 bases between them. Germline CDR1 DFQATT, CDR2 SNEGSKA (reference sequence). CDR3 in amino acids: CSAREGTYNEQFF. CDR3 in DNA: TGCAGTGCTAGAGAGGGGACCTACAATGAGCAGTTCTTC.

Comments on this clonotype: This clone may be a read error of a much larger clone one base away. The CDR3 sequence: CAISLGRGAAYEQYF. In nucleotides, the CDR3 is TGTGCCATCAGCCTCGGACGGGGGGCAGCCTACGAGCAGTACTTC. The genes are TRBV7-6 and TRBJ2-7; possible D gene TRBD2, 7 bases. This CDR3 is 15 amino acids long. CDR1 and CDR2 from the germline V gene are SGHVS and FNYEAQ.

In this sample, this clonotype turned up many times. V usage is TRBV7-6 and J usage is TRBJ2-3, with 7 bases lining up with TRBD2. Trimming removed 6 bases from V and 9 bases from J; junction bases left unmatched: 6. Germline loops: CDR1 SGHVS, CDR2 FNYEAQ. The CDR3 runs 12 residues. CDR3 in amino acids: CASSSSGETQYF. CDR3 in DNA: TGTGCCAGCAGTTCCAGCGGGGAGACGCAGTATTTT. Full variable domain (missing parts from reference TRBV7-6 and TRBJ2-3): GAGVSQSPRYKVTKRGQDVALRCDPISGHVSLYWYRQALGQGPEFLTYFNYEAQQDKSGLPNDRFSAERPEGSISTLTIQRTEQRDSAMYRCASSSSGETQYFGPGTRLTVL.

By share, this clonotype counts as medium-sized (0.01 to 0.1%). The rearrangement uses TRBV20-1 and TRBJ1-2; TRBD1 might be the D (6 bases). This CDR3 spans 13 amino acids. Trimming left V 4 bases short and J 4 bases short, with 13 bases between. The germline V gene has CDR1 DFQATT and CDR2 SNEGSKA (reference sequence). The CDR3 nucleotides read TGCAGTGCTACCCAACTGGGGGCCTATGGCTACACCTTC. The encoded protein is CSATQLGAYGYTF.

This clonotype was observed at least ten times. This CDR3 reads CSAPGGTGGYEQYF. The CDR3, as DNA: TGCAGTGCCCCGGGGGGAACGGGGGGCTACGAGCAGTACTTC. The chain is built from TRBV20-1 and TRBJ2-7; 7 positions match TRBD2. The V segment lost 6 bases and the J segment 3 bases; nucleotides outside the gene matches: 11. The length of the CDR3 is 14 residues. Per germline, CDR1 DFQATT and CDR2 SNEGSKA (reference sequence).

This clonotype showed up many times. The CDR3 sequence: CARSDVGLNTEAFF. For the CDR3, the DNA is TGTGCCAGATCGGACGTCGGCCTGAACACTGAAGCTTTCTTT. This chain connects TRBV2 to TRBJ1-1; D uncertain. This CDR3 has 14 amino acids. Trimming removed 9 bases at V and 0 bases at J, with 14 bases between. Germline V CDR1 and CDR2: SNHLY, FYNNEI.

This clonotype was detected ten times or more. The J gene is TRBJ2-3, the V gene TRBV5-5; D is possibly TRBD2 (6 bases). Per germline, CDR1 SGHKS and CDR2 YYEKEE (reference sequence). The CDR3 is 13 amino acids. V lost 3 bases and J lost 2, with 7 bases in between. CDR3 amino acids: CASSWGLTDTQYF. In DNA form, the CDR3 reads TGTGCCAGCAGCTGGGGACTCACAGATACGCAGTATTTT.

This clonotype has ten or more counts. The chain has TRBV5-1 and TRBJ2-5; possibly TRBD1 or TRBD2 for D (5 bases each). The V end was cut by 2 bases, the J end by 1 base, with 12 bases between. This CDR3 region has 15 residues. CDR1 SGHRS and CDR2 YFSETQ come from the germline V gene. CDR3 loop: CASSFGAVIQETQYF. In DNA form, the CDR3 reads TGCGCCAGCAGCTTCGGGGCGGTGATCCAAGAGACCCAGTACTTC.

This clonotype was seen many times. The CDR3 coding sequence is TGTGCCAGCAGCGGCTCCTACGAGCAGTACTTC. Amino acid sequence: CASSGSYEQYF. The chain employs TRBV21-1 and TRBJ2-7. TRBV21-1 is an annotated pseudogene. There are 11 residues in the CDR3.

This clonotype has ten or more counts. J is TRBJ2-3 and V is TRBV5-1; possible D gene TRBD2, 5 bases. V lost 3 bases and J lost 1, with 9 bases in between. Germline V gene lookup returns CDR1 SGHRS and CDR2 YFSETQ. The CDR3 runs to 14 residues. The CDR3 reads CASSSSAGTDTQYF. CDR3 DNA: TGCGCCAGCAGCTCCTCAGCGGGCACAGATACGCAGTATTTT. Combining the CDR3 with reference TRBV5-1 and TRBJ2-3 gives the whole variable domain KAGVTQTPRYLIKTRGQQVTLSCSPISGHRSVSWYQQTPGQGLQFLFEYFSETQRNKGNFPGRFSGRQFSNSRSEMNVSTLELGDSALYLCASSSSAGTDTQYFGPGTRLTVL.

This clonotype was counted at least ten times. The CDR3 ends on some other residue instead of the conserved phenylalanine or tryptophan, so this is likely a read error. V gene TRBV29-1 combines with J gene TRBJ2-4; D is perhaps TRBD1 or TRBD2 (6 bases each). The CDR3 has 14 amino acids. CDR1 SQVTM and CDR2 ANQGSEA come from the germline V gene. Trimming cost V 5 bases and J 2 bases, with 13 bases left between them. This chain's CDR3 is CSVLVGGPKNIQYC. CDR3 bases: TGCAGCGTTCTGGTCGGGGGCCCCAAAAACATTCAGTACTGC.

This clonotype was seen repeatedly, ten times or more. This sequence joins TRBV9 and TRBJ2-4; D possibly corresponds to TRBD2 (5 bases). CDR3 length: 13 amino acids. V was pared by 0 bases and J by 10 bases, with 11 bases between. Germline lookup yields CDR1 SGDLS and CDR2 YYNGEE. The CDR3 protein is CASSVDGEGIQYF. The CDR3 DNA follows: TGTGCCAGCAGCGTAGACGGGGAAGGAATTCAGTACTTC.

This clonotype has just a few counts. The chain combines TRBV20-1 with TRBJ2-3; tentative D call: TRBD2 (5 bases). CDR1 is DFQATT, CDR2 SNEGSKA, per germline (reference sequence). The V and J ends lost 3 bases and 6 bases respectively, with 13 bases between them. CDR3 length: 13 amino acids. The CDR3 DNA reads as TGCAGTGCTAGTCCCCTGCGCGGGGATACGCAGTATTTT. Protein: CSASPLRGDTQYF.

This clonotype was seen repeatedly, ten times or more. For the CDR3, the DNA is TGCGCCAGCAGCTTGGCCTCAAACCCAGAGACCCAGTACTTC. Its protein product is CASSLASNPETQYF. J is TRBJ2-5 and V is TRBV5-1; D remains unclear. From germline, CDR1 is SGHRS and CDR2 YFSETQ. The CDR3 has 14 amino acids. V lost 0 bases, J lost 4 bases, and 10 bases lay in between.